This T cell receptor beta chain is from a study of cytomegalovirus exposure and HLA in healthy donors. Researchers ran the PCR with 60 Vbeta and 13 Jbeta primers. The repertoire was sequenced with immunoSEQ multiplex PCR; TCRdb's copy has only in-frame clones and lacks some. The sample includes roughly 150,000 clones, roughly 75% of them seen just once. Overall study results and limits: The records held CMV serostatus as the only immune exposure information.

The CDR3 sequence is 11 residues long. The germline V gene has CDR1 SEHNR and CDR2 FQNEAQ (reference sequence). Note on this clone: Its specificity is unknown. The junction differs from germline at one of its ends, possibly a read error.

Sequencing used PBMCs. The chain employs TRBV7-9 and TRBJ1-1; D remains unclear. This receptor was taken from a man aged 18-30 years in good health and CMV-seropositive. The CDR3 is CSSSPLDEAFF. DNA of the CDR3: TGTTCCAGCAGCCCCCTAGATGAAGCTTTCTTT.